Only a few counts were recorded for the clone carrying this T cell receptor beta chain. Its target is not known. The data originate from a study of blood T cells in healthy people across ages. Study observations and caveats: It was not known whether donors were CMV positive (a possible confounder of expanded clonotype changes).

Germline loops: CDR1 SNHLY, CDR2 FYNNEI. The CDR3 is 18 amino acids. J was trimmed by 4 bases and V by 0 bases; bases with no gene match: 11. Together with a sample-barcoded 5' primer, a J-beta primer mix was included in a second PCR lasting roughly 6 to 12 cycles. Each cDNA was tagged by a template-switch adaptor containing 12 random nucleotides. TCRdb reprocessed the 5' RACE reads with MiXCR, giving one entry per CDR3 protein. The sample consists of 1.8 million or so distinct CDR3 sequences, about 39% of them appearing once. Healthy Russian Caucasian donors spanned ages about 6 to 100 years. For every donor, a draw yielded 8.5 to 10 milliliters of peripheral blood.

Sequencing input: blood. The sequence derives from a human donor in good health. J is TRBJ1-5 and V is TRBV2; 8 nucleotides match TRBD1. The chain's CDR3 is CASSEASDRVIANQPQHF. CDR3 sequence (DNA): TGTGCCAGCAGTGAAGCGTCGGACAGGGTCATAGCAAATCAGCCCCAGCATTTT.